A single sample gave rise to the 22 T cell receptor beta chains below, sequenced in a study of shared clonotypes between healthy human individuals. The method was immunoSEQ multiplex PCR; TCRdb's version includes in-frame clones alone and lacks a portion of them. The table has more than 400,000 clones, 65% to 85% seen once; the top ten hold 12%. Material for sequencing was PBMCs. These receptors were taken from a woman in her thirties or forties in good health. Some clones in this sample may be carry-over from other donors' samples.

This rearrangement joins TRBV27 to TRBJ2-1, with a possible D match to TRBD1 (5 bases). The ends were cut back, 3 bases at V and 15 bases at J, with 18 bases in the middle. The CDR3 runs to 13 residues. CDR1 is MNHEY, CDR2 SMNVEV, per germline (reference sequence). In DNA, the CDR3 is TGTGCCAGCAGTTTTTTCTCTGGGGCAGATACGTTCTTC. Encoded protein: CASSFFSGADTFF.

The chain joins TRBV27 to TRBJ1-1; no firm D call. The V and J ends lost 5 bases and 1 base respectively, with 8 bases between them. The CDR3 consists of 13 residues. Looked up from germline, CDR1 is MNHEY and CDR2 is SMNVEV (reference sequence). CDR3 loop: CASSVVQNTEAFF. The CDR3 DNA sequence: TGTGCCAGCAGTGTTGTACAGAACACTGAAGCTTTCTTT.

The chain carries TRBV7-6 and TRBJ2-7, with D hard to call. The V gene lost 5 bases and the J gene lost 0 bases, with 11 bases spanning the gap. Per germline, CDR1 SGHVS and CDR2 FNYEAQ. The CDR3 totals 14 residues. DNA for the CDR3: TGTGCCAGCAGCCTTCACCCAACCTCCTACGAGCAGTACTTC. This encodes CASSLHPTSYEQYF.

This sequence joins TRBV14 and TRBJ2-2; D remains unclear. Germline loops: CDR1 SGHDN, CDR2 FVKESK. The CDR3 sequence is 15 residues long. With 1 base removed from V and 3 bases from J, the gap between germline ends came to 9 bases. This CDR3 is CASSQAKYYTGELFF. The CDR3 bases are TGTGCCAGCAGCCAAGCGAAATACTACACCGGGGAGCTGTTTTTT.

This clone was detected only once. This chain uses TRBV6-5 with TRBJ1-4, with a weak D call TRBD1 (5 bases). This CDR3 spans 14 amino acids. Germline assignment: CDR1 MNHEY and CDR2 SVGAGI. Trimming pared 6 bases from V and 0 bases from J, leaving 8 bases between. CDR3 sequence reads: CASSGHATNEKLFF. The CDR3 nucleotides are TGTGCCAGCAGCGGACACGCAACTAATGAAAAACTGTTTTTT.

The J gene is TRBJ2-3, the V gene TRBV14; D possibly corresponds to TRBD1 (6 bases). Germline lookup yields CDR1 SGHDN and CDR2 FVKESK. CDR3 length equals 13 residues. With 5 bases removed from V and 2 bases from J, the gap between germline ends came to 8 bases. As DNA, the CDR3 is TGTGCCAGCAGCAACAGGGTCACAGATACGCAGTATTTT. As protein: CASSNRVTDTQYF.

V is TRBV2 and J is TRBJ2-3; a possible D gene is TRBD2 (6 bases). The CDR3 loop spans 13 amino acids. CDR1 and CDR2 (germline): SNHLY, FYNNEI. The CDR3: CATKGTLTDTQYF. The CDR3 coding sequence is TGTGCGACGAAGGGGACTCTCACAGATACGCAGTATTTT.

The count of this clone is one. The rearrangement links TRBV5-1 to TRBJ1-1; maybe TRBD1 (6 bases). The CDR3 is 14 residues long. Germline values: CDR1 SGHRS, CDR2 YFSETQ. Trimming pared 4 bases from V and 8 bases from J, leaving 18 bases between. The DNA of the CDR3 is TGCGCCAGCAGCGACACAGGGAGTGCCGGGGAAGCTTTCTTT. It yields the protein CASSDTGSAGEAFF.

Worth noting for this clone: A much larger clone lies a single base off, so this may be a read error. This CDR3 fails to terminate in the conserved phenylalanine or tryptophan, so it likely reflects a read error. The V call is TRBV28, the J call TRBJ2-4; 7 bases line up with TRBD1. CDR3 size: 17 residues. Germline values: CDR1 MDHEN, CDR2 SYDVKM. V trimming: 3 bases; J trimming: 3 bases; junction bases outside the gene matches: 11. CDR3: CASSLFRQGRSKNIQYL. The CDR3 DNA reads as TGTGCCAGCAGTTTGTTTCGACAGGGCCGAAGCAAAAACATTCAGTACCTC.

Concerning this clone itself: This CDR3 is also generated by other DNA sequences in the sample. The chain couples TRBV11-2 to TRBJ2-7; D ambiguous. Germline V gives CDR1 SGHAT, CDR2 FQNNGV. The V gene lost 1 base and the J gene lost 1 base, with 2 bases spanning the gap. CDR3 size: 12 residues. The CDR3: CASSLGSYEQYF. In nucleotides, the CDR3 is TGTGCCAGCAGCTTAGGGTCCTACGAGCAGTACTTC.

Details on this clone: A read error is the likely source, as a far larger clone sits one nucleotide away. The J gene is TRBJ2-7, the V gene TRBV19, with D possibly being TRBD2 (5 bases). Germline values: CDR1 LNHDA, CDR2 SQIVND (reference sequence). V lost 8 bases and J lost 3, with 14 bases in between. The CDR3 length is 13 residues. CDR3 coding DNA: TGTGCCAGTGGAAGTGACGGAGGCTACGAGCAGTACTTC. It is translated as CASGSDGGYEQYF.

There are a few counts of this clone. This chain connects TRBV30 to TRBJ2-7; 13 nucleotides agree with TRBD2. J was trimmed by 3 bases and V by 4 bases; bases with no gene match: 15. Germline V gene sequence: CDR1 GTSNPN, CDR2 SVGIG (reference sequence). The CDR3 is made up of 18 amino acids. CDR3 DNA: TGTGCCTGGAATGGTGGGAGACTAGCGGGAGGAGGCCGCTACGAGCAGTACTTC. Residues: CAWNGGRLAGGGRYEQYF.

The chain links TRBV28 to TRBJ1-3; D call uncertain. Germline V gene sequence: CDR1 MDHEN, CDR2 SYDVKM. The CDR3 is made up of 15 amino acids. With 2 bases removed from V and 1 base from J, the gap between germline ends came to 9 bases. CDR3 sequence: CASSLTAISGNTIYF. The CDR3, as DNA: TGTGCCAGCAGTTTAACTGCTATTTCTGGAAACACCATATATTTT.

This clone has a handful of counts. DNA for the CDR3: TGCAGCGTCACCCCTTGGGACTCCCTAAGCACAGATACGCAGTATTTT. Amino acids: CSVTPWDSLSTDTQYF. This chain uses TRBV29-1 with TRBJ2-3; tentatively, D is TRBD2 (6 bases). Germline V CDR1 and CDR2: SQVTM, ANQGSEA. The CDR3 contains 16 residues. V lost 6 bases to trimming and J lost 0 bases, with 19 bases between them.

CDR3 loop: CASSEEEGSYNEQFF. CDR3 nucleotide sequence: TGTGCCAGCAGTGAAGAGGAAGGCTCCTACAATGAGCAGTTCTTC. The chain joins TRBV6-4 to TRBJ2-1; D not resolved. The CDR3 extends over 15 amino acids. Trimming pared 3 bases from V and 0 bases from J, leaving 9 bases between. Germline loops: CDR1 MRHNA, CDR2 SNTAGT.

V and J are TRBV5-1 and TRBJ1-5; 8 bases map to TRBD1. Unmatched junction bases numbered 6, after V lost 2 bases and J lost 5 bases. The CDR3 is 15 residues long. CDR1 is SGHRS, CDR2 YFSETQ, per germline. CDR3 protein: CASSFAGGYDQPQHF. The CDR3 nucleotides read TGCGCCAGCAGCTTCGCAGGGGGCTACGATCAGCCCCAGCATTTT.

The V and J genes are TRBV28 and TRBJ2-6; no firm D call. Trimming took 4 bases from V and 0 from J, leaving 4 bases between them. The CDR3 contains 14 residues. Germline CDR1 MDHEN, CDR2 SYDVKM. CDR3 sequence reads: CASSSSSGANVLTF. CDR3 DNA sequence: TGTGCCAGCAGTTCCAGCTCTGGGGCCAACGTCCTGACTTTC.

The chain uses TRBV11-2 and TRBJ2-7, with 8 nucleotides matching TRBD2. This CDR3 region has 17 residues. CDR1 and CDR2 (germline): SGHAT, FQNNGV. After removal of 0 bases from V and 3 bases from J, the junction contained 10 bases not matched to a gene. The CDR3 bases are TGTGCCAGCAGCTTAGATTCCGGCGGGAGGATTCTCTACGAGCAGTACTTC. Its translation: CASSLDSGGRILYEQYF.

The V and J genes are TRBV7-9 and TRBJ2-2; D uncertain. V gave up 0 bases and J gave up 2 bases, with 7 bases separating them. The CDR3 sequence is 15 residues long. Germline loops: CDR1 SEHNR, CDR2 FQNEAQ (reference sequence). CDR3 sequence (DNA): TGTGCCAGCAGCTTAGCAGAGACTAACACCGGGGAGCTGTTTTTT. The encoded protein is CASSLAETNTGELFF.

In regard to this clone: Since a far larger clone is one base different, this is likely a read error. The same CDR3 also results from other DNA sequences found in this sample. The rearrangement joins TRBV29-1 to TRBJ2-6, with TRBD1 matching 7 bases. This CDR3 spans 15 amino acids. With 3 bases clipped from V and 7 bases from J, the junction kept 9 bases outside the gene matches. CDR1 and CDR2 (germline): SQVTM, ANQGSEA. The CDR3 protein is CSVDLQGTGANVLTF. The DNA for the CDR3 is TGCAGCGTTGATTTACAGGGGACCGGTGCCAACGTCCTGACTTTC.

This clone was recorded many times. The chain is built from TRBV2 and TRBJ2-1; no clear D gene. The CDR3 consists of 15 residues. The ends were cut back, 5 bases at V and 0 bases at J, with 11 bases in the middle. CDR1 SNHLY and CDR2 FYNNEI come from the germline V gene. The CDR3 reads CASSLGRPSYNEQFF. CDR3 in DNA: TGTGCCAGCAGTCTTGGCCGCCCCTCCTACAATGAGCAGTTCTTC.

This clone was found a few times. CDR3 nucleotides: TGTGCCAGCAGCGGGGCAGGACCTGAGGGTGGAAGCGAAAAACTGTTTTTT. It specifies CASSGAGPEGGSEKLFF. The chain carries TRBV4-2 and TRBJ1-4, with D possibly being TRBD1 (5 bases). Per germline, CDR1 LGHNA and CDR2 YNFKEQ. The length of the CDR3 is 17 residues. The V end lost 5 bases, the J end lost 8 bases, and 24 bases lay between the germline ends.